The clone carrying this T cell receptor (beta chain) has only a few counts. The data were obtained in a study of T cells after yellow fever vaccination. Study in general: A sort based on CD3, CD45RA, CCR7 and CD95 yielded the EM, EMRA, CM and Tscm memory subsets.

TCRdb reprocessed the 5' RACE reads via MiXCR and lists one record per CDR3 protein. Among about 26,000 distinct CDR3 sequences listed, under 7% were seen once. Overall study results and limits: In sorted memory subsets at day 0, almost all vaccine-responding clonotypes were below detection. Peaking on day 5 versus 15, the secondary response was faster but weaker. Most clones from primary vaccination resurfaced after the booster (96% CD4, over 85% CD8).

Sequenced here: PBMCs, either bulk or a sorted T-cell subset (CD4+, CD8+, memory, or dextramer-sorted; not recorded which), sampled 15 days after the yellow fever booster vaccination. The TCR originated in a man aged 30 to 39 who received the YFV17D yellow fever vaccine.

The DNA of the CDR3 is TGTGCCAGCAGCGTAGGCGGAGCCCTTGATCAGCAGTACTTC. Encoded protein: CASSVGGALDQQYF. The V gene is TRBV9, the J gene TRBJ2-7, with D hard to call. Trimming removed 0 bases at V and 8 bases at J, with 15 bases between. This CDR3 is 14 amino acids long. Per the germline V gene, CDR1 is SGDLS and CDR2 is YYNGEE.